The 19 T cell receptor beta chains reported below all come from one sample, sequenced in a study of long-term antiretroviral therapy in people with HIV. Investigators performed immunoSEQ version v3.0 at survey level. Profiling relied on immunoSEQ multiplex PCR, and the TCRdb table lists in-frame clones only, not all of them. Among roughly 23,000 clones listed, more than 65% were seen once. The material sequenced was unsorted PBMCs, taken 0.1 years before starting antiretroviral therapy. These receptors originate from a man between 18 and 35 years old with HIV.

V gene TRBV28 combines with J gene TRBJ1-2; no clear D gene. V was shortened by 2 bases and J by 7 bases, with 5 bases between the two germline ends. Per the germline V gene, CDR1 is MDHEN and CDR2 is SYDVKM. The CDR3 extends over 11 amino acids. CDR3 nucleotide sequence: TGTGCCAGCAGTTTACGACGTGGCTACACCTTC. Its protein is CASSLRRGYTF.

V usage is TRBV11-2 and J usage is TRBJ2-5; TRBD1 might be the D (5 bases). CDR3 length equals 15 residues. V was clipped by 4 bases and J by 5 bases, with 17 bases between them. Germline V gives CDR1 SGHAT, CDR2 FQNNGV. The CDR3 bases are TGTGCCAGCAGCTCGCTAGGGGCAGTAAAGGAGACCCAGTACTTC. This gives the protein CASSSLGAVKETQYF.

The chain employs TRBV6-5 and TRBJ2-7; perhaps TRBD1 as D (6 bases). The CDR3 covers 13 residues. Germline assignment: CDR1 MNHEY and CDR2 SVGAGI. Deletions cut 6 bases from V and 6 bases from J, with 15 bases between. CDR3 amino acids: CASSQNYRAEQYF. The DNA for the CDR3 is TGTGCCAGCAGCCAAAACTACAGGGCCGAGCAGTACTTC.

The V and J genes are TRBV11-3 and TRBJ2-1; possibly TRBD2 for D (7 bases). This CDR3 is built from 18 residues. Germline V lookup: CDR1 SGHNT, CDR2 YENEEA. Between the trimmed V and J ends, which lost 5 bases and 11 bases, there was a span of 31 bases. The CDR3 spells CASSPSVGGPSWTMKQFF. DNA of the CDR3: TGTGCCAGCAGCCCGTCAGTCGGGGGGCCTAGCTGGACAATGAAGCAGTTCTTC.

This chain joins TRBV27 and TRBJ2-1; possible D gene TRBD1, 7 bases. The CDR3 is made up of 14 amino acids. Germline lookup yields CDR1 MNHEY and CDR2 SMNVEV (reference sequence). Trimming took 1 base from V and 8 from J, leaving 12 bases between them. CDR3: CASSLFAGGYEQFF. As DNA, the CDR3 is TGTGCCAGCAGTTTATTCGCAGGGGGGTATGAGCAGTTCTTC.

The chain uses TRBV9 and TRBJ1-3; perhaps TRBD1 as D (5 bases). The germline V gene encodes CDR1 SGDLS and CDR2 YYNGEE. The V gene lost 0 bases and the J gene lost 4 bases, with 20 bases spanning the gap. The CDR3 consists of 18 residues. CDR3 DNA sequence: TGTGCCAGCAGCGTAGGGGGGGGTGGGGGTTCCCTCGGAAACACCATATATTTT. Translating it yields CASSVGGGGGSLGNTIYF.

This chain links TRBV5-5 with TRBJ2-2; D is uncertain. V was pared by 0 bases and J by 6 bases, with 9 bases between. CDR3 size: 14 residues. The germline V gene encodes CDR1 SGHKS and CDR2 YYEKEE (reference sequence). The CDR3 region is CASSLGPLAGELFF. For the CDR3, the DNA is TGTGCCAGCAGCTTGGGACCCTTGGCCGGGGAGCTGTTTTTT.

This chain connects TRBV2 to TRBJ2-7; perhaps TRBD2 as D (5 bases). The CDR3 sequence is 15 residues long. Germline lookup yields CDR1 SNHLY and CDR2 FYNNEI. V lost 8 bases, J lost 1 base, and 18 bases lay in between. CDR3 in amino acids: CASRLPGYGSYEQYF. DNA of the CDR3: TGTGCCAGCCGTCTGCCGGGGTATGGTTCCTACGAGCAGTACTTC.

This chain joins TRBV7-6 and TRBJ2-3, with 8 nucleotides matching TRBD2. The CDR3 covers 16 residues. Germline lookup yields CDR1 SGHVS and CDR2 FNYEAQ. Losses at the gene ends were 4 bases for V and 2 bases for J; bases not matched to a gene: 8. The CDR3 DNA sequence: TGTGCCAGCAGCTCATTAGCGGGACTAACCACAGATACGCAGTATTTT. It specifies CASSSLAGLTTDTQYF.

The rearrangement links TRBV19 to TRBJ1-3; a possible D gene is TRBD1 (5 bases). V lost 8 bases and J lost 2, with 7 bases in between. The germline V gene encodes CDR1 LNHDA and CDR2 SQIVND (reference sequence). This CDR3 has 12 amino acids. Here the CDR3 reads CASRGPGNTIYF. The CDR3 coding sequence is TGTGCCAGTCGGGGCCCTGGAAACACCATATATTTT. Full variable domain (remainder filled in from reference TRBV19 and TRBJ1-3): DGGITQSPKYLFRKEGQNVTLSCEQNLNHDAMYWYRQDPGQGLRLIYYSQIVNDFQKGDIAEGYSVSREKKESFPLTVTSAQKNPTAFYLCASRGPGNTIYFGEGSWLTVV.

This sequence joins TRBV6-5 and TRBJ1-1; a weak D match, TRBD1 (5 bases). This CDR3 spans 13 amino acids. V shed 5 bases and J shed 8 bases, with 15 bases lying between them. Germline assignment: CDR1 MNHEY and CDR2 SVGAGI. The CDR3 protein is CASSESGSTEAFF. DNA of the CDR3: TGTGCCAGCAGTGAGTCAGGGTCAACCGAAGCTTTCTTT.

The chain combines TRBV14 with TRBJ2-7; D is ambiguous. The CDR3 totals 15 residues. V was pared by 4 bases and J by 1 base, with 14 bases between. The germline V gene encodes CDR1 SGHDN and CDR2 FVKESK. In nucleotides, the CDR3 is TGTGCCAGCAGCCCACGAGACACTTGGTCCTACGAGCAGTACTTC. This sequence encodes CASSPRDTWSYEQYF.

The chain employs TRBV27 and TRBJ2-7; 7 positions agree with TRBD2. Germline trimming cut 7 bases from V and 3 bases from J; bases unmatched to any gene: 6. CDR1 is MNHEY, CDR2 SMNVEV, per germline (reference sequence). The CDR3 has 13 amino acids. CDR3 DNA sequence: TGTGCCAGCACCCCAGGGAGGGGCTACGAGCAGTACTTC. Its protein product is CASTPGRGYEQYF.

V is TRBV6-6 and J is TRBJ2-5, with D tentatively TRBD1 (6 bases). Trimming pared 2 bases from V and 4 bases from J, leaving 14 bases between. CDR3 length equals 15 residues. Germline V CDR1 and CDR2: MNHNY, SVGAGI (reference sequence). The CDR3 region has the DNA TGTGCCAGCAGTTACGACACTACAGGGACAGAGACCCAGTACTTC. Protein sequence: CASSYDTTGTETQYF.

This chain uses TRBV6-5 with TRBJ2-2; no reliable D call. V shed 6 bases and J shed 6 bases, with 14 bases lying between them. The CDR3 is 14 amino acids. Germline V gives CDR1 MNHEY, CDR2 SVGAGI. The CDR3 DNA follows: TGTGCCAGCAGCTCCAATTTTAGTCCCGGGGAGCTGTTTTTT. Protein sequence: CASSSNFSPGELFF.

The CDR3 DNA sequence: TGTGCCAGCAGCTCCCCTAGCGGGGGGGCTAAGGTGAATGAGCAGTTCTTC. This gives the protein CASSSPSGGAKVNEQFF. This chain links TRBV7-8 with TRBJ2-1, with 12 bases lining up with TRBD2. Germline V gene sequence: CDR1 SGHVS, CDR2 FQNEAQ. The CDR3 runs 17 residues. V was pared by 4 bases and J by 7 bases, with 11 bases of the junction left unmatched.

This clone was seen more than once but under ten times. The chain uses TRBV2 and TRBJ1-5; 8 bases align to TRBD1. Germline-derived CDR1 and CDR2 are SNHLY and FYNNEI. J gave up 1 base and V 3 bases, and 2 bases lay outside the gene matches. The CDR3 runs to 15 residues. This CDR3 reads CASSDTGGSNQPQHF. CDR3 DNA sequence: TGTGCCAGCAGTGATACAGGGGGGAGCAATCAGCCCCAGCATTTT.

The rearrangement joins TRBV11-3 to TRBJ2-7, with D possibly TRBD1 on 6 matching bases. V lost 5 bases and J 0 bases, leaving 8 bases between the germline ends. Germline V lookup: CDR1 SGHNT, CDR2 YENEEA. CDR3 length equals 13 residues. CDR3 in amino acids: CASSPGHSYEQYF. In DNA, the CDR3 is TGTGCCAGCAGCCCGGGACACTCCTACGAGCAGTACTTC.

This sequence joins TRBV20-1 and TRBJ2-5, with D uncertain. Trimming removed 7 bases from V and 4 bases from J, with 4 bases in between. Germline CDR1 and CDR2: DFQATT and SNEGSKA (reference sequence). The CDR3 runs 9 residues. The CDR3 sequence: CSVPETQYF. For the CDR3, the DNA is TGCAGTGTGCCAGAGACCCAGTACTTC.